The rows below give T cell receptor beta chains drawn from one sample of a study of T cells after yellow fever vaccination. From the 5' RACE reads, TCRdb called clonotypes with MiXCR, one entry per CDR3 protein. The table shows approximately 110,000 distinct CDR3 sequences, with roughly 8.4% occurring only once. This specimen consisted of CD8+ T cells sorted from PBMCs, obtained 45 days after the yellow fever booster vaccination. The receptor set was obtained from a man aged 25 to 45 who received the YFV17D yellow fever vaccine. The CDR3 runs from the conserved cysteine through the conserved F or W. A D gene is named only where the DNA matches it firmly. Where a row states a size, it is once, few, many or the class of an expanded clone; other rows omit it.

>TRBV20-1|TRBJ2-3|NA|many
TGCAGTGACCTTGGGGGCAGGGGCCCAGATACGCAGTATTTT
CSDLGGRGPDTQYF
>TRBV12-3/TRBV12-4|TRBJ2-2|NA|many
TGTGCCAGCAGTGGCGAGAGGATGTCCGGGGAGCTGTTTTTT
CASSGERMSGELFF
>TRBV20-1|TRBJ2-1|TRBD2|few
TGCAGTGCGACCGGGACTAGCGGGAGTAATGAGCAGTTCTTC
CSATGTSGSNEQFF
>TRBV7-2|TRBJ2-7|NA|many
TGTGCCAGCAGCTCCCCCCCCGGGGACGAGCAGTACTTC
CASSSPPGDEQYF
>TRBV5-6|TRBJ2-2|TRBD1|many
TGTGCCAGCAGCTCCGGACAGGGTATTGTCACCGGGGAGCTGTTTTTT
CASSSGQGIVTGELFF
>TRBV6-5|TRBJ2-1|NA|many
TGTGCCAGCAGTTACGGGGCCTCCTACAATGAGCAGTTCTTC
CASSYGASYNEQFF
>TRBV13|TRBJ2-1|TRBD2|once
TGTGCCAGCAGCTTAACACGGGAGGGCCTCAATGAGCAGTTCTTC
CASSLTREGLNEQFF
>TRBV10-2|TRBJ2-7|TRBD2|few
TGCGCCAGCAGTGAGTCGCCTAGCGGGAGCCTCTCCTACGAGCAGTACTTC
CASSESPSGSLSYEQYF
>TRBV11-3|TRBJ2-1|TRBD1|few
TGTGCCAGCAGCTCGTACGACAGGGGGCTTTACAATGAGCAGTTCTTC
CASSSYDRGLYNEQFF
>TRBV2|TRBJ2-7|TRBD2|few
TGTGCCAGCGGCACCGACTCGGGAGGCTACGAGCAGTACTTC
CASGTDSGGYEQYF
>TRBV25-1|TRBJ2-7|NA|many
TGTGCCAGCAGTGATTCCCACCTCTCGGGTACTTTTTACGAGCAGTACTTC
CASSDSHLSGTFYEQYF
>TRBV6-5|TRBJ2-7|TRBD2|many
TGTGCCAGCAGTTACAGTCTAGCGGGAGGGAGATACGAGCAGTACTTC
CASSYSLAGGRYEQYF
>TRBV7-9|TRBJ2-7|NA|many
TGTGCCAGCAGCTTAGCTTCGGGCGAGCAGTACTTC
CASSLASGEQYF
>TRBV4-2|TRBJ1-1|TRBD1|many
TGTGCCAGCAGCCACAAGGACAGGGGAAACACTGAAGCTTTCTTT
CASSHKDRGNTEAFF
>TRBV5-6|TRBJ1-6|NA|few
TGTGCCAGCAGCGCACTCGAGTCACCCCTCCACTTT
CASSALESPLHF
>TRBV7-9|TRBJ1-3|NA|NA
TGTGCCAGCAGCTTTCCCCCCTCCGGGTCTGGAAACACCATATATTTT
CASSFPPSGSGNTIYF
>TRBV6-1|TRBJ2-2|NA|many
TGTGCCAGCACCAAGACTAATGGGCCCTCGAACACCGGGGAGCTGTTTTTT
CASTKTNGPSNTGELFF
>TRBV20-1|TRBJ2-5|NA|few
TGCAGTGCTAGAGAAAAGGGGACCCAGTACTTC
CSAREKGTQYF
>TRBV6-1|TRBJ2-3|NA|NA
TGTGCCAGCAGCGGCGGGACCCCGGATACGCACTATTTT
CASSGGTPDTHYF
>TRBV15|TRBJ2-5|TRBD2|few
TGTGCCACTGGTCTAGCGGGAGTAGAGACCCAGTACTTC
CATGLAGVETQYF
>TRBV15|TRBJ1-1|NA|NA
TGTGCCACCAGCAGAGATATAGGGGTTGGCGACACTGAAGCTTTCTTT
CATSRDIGVGDTEAFF
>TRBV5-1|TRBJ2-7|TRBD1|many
TGCGCCAGCAGCGCCGGGACAGGGGACGACGAGCAGTACTTC
CASSAGTGDDEQYF
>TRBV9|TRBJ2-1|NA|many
TGTGCCAGCAGCTCTGGAGGGGACTCCTACTACAATGAGCAGTTCTTC
CASSSGGDSYYNEQFF
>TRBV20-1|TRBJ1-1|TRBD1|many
TGCAGTGCAGAGGACAGGGTGAACACTGAAGCTTTCTTT
CSAEDRVNTEAFF
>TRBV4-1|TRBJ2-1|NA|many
TGCGCCAGCAGCCAAGATACGGGACACCGGGTTGTAGCGCACTCCTACAATGAGCAGTTCTTC
CASSQDTGHRVVAHSYNEQFF
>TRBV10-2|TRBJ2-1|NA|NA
TGCGCCAGCAGTGAGTCCCCCCCTATTTACGACTTCTACAATGAGCAGTTCTTC
CASSESPPIYDFYNEQFF
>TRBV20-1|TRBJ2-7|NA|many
TGCAGTGCTAGACGGGATCTAGGCTACGAGCAGTACTTC
CSARRDLGYEQYF
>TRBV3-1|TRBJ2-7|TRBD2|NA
TGTGCCAGCTGCCAGGGACTAGCGGGACCTTACGAGCAGTACTTC
CASCQGLAGPYEQYF